This TCR beta chain was obtained from a study of T cell responses to AZD1222 COVID-19 vaccine. Points on this clone: The target antigen is unknown.

Germline CDR1 and CDR2: SGHNT and YENEEA. Trimming cost V 5 bases and J 5 bases; bases outside gene matches: 10. The length of the CDR3 is 15 residues. The repertoire was sequenced with immunoSEQ multiplex PCR; TCRdb's copy has only in-frame clones and lacks some. The sample shows about 120,000 clones, 85% to 90% of them seen only once. Points from the study as a whole: Donors were mostly white British, more females; clonal diversity possibly underestimated. Two doses of AZD1222 preceded a rise in Spike-specific TCR breadth and depth. Just six or seven AZD1222 recipients tested seropositive at baseline.

Sequencing used peripheral blood, obtained 28 days after the second AZD1222 dose. The sequence derives from an adult who received the AZD1222 COVID-19 vaccine. This chain joins TRBV11-3 and TRBJ2-3; the match to TRBD2 covers 7 bases. The CDR3 loop is CASSRSGIAGDTQYF. The CDR3 nucleotides read TGTGCCAGCAGCCGTTCCGGGATAGCGGGAGATACGCAGTATTTT.